These T cell receptor beta chains were read from a single sample in a study of cytomegalovirus exposure and HLA in healthy donors. The method was immunoSEQ multiplex PCR; TCRdb's version includes in-frame clones alone and lacks a portion of them. This sample has 150,000 to 200,000 clones, with around 81% found just once. The source material was PBMCs. The receptors were sampled from a woman aged 30 to 39 in good health and CMV-seropositive. Each CDR3 is given with its conserved first and last residue. The order of the fields is J gene, D gene, clone size, V gene, CDR3 protein, CDR3 DNA. The D gene is left open where the match is weak. Size tells how often a clone was seen (once, few, many) or the class of an expanded clone, and some rows leave it out.

TRBJ2-7 | NA | NA | TRBV6-1 | CASKEGSYEQYF | TGTGCCAGCAAGGAGGGCTCCTACGAGCAGTACTTC
TRBJ1-5 | NA | NA | TRBV19 | CASSIQFSGRQPQHF | TGTGCCAGTAGTATACAGTTCAGTGGGCGTCAGCCCCAGCATTTT
TRBJ1-2 | NA | NA | TRBV5-1 | CASSFDRTFNYGYTF | TGCGCCAGCAGCTTCGACAGGACATTTAACTATGGCTACACCTTC
TRBJ2-7 | NA | few | TRBV6-1 | CASSKAGEYEQYF | TGTGCCAGCAGTAAGGCAGGGGAGTACGAGCAGTACTTC
TRBJ2-1 | TRBD2 | NA | TRBV30 | CAWSVGGRKNEQFF | TGTGCCTGGAGTGTCGGCGGGAGGAAAAATGAGCAGTTCTTC
TRBJ2-3 | TRBD2 | NA | TRBV9 | CASSVAAGGGEDTQYF | TGTGCCAGCAGCGTAGCAGCGGGAGGGGGTGAAGATACGCAGTATTTT
TRBJ2-3 | TRBD2 | few | TRBV27 | CASSLTSGSTDTQYF | TGTGCCAGCAGTTTGACTAGCGGGAGCACAGATACGCAGTATTTT
TRBJ1-3 | NA | NA | TRBV7-2 | CASSLYGGASGNTIYF | TGTGCCAGCAGCTTATATGGGGGGGCCTCTGGAAACACCATATATTTT
TRBJ1-2 | NA | NA | TRBV10-3 | CAISESGDPGYTF | TGTGCCATCAGTGAGTCCGGGGATCCTGGCTACACCTTC
TRBJ2-1 | TRBD2 | NA | TRBV9 | CASSPTGTSGGDEQFF | TGTGCCAGCAGCCCAACCGGGACTAGCGGGGGGGATGAGCAGTTCTTC